These 20 T cell receptor beta chains originate from one sample sequenced in a study of cytomegalovirus exposure and HLA in healthy donors. The PCR employed 60 Vbeta primers together with 13 Jbeta primers. TCRdb keeps only in-frame clones here, not all; method: immunoSEQ multiplex PCR. The sample yields some 150,000 clones, about four fifths seen once. The sequenced sample was PBMCs. Source of these receptors: a woman aged 50 to 65 in good health and CMV-seronegative.

The J gene is TRBJ2-3, the V gene TRBV5-1; 8 bases are shared with TRBD1. Per germline, CDR1 SGHRS and CDR2 YFSETQ. CDR3 length: 20 amino acids. The V gene end was trimmed by 0 bases and the J gene end by 2 bases; junction bases not matched to a gene: 17. The CDR3 DNA follows: TGCGCCAGCAGCTTGGAGGACAGGGTGCGACTCAACGCCCACACAGATACGCAGTATTTT. This encodes CASSLEDRVRLNAHTDTQYF. The variable domain in full, completed from reference TRBV5-1 and TRBJ2-3, reads KAGVTQTPRYLIKTRGQQVTLSCSPISGHRSVSWYQQTPGQGLQFLFEYFSETQRNKGNFPGRFSGRQFSNSRSEMNVSTLELGDSALYLCASSLEDRVRLNAHTDTQYFGPGTRLTVL.

The sample holds a few counts of this clone. The rearrangement links TRBV7-9 to TRBJ2-1, with 12 bases matching TRBD2. There are 15 residues in the CDR3. Trimming at V came to 4 bases and at J to 5 bases, leaving 3 bases not matched to a gene. CDR1 is SEHNR, CDR2 FQNEAQ, per germline (reference sequence). The CDR3 DNA follows: TGTGCCAGCAGCTCTGGACTAGCGGGAAACAATGAGCAGTTCTTC. It specifies CASSSGLAGNNEQFF.

The CDR3 DNA reads TGTGCCAGCAGCTCGCATGGGACTAGCGGGGAGGTAGAGACCCAGTACTTC. Translating it yields CASSSHGTSGEVETQYF. V and J are TRBV5-6 and TRBJ2-5, with TRBD2 matching 13 bases. The CDR3 is 17 amino acids. With 3 bases clipped from V and 4 bases from J, the junction kept 9 bases outside the gene matches. Germline CDR1 is SGHDT and CDR2 is YYEEEE.

In this sample, this clone turned up a few times. This CDR3 is CASSPTPRQETQYF. The CDR3 region has the DNA TGTGCCAGCAGCCCAACCCCCAGACAAGAGACCCAGTACTTC. The chain recombines TRBV7-3 with TRBJ2-5; D unclear. This CDR3 spans 14 amino acids. From germline, CDR1 is SGHTA and CDR2 FQGTGA. Trimming removed 5 bases at V and 2 bases at J, with 12 bases between.

The chain combines TRBV5-1 with TRBJ2-1; weak D call: TRBD1 (6 bases). The germline V gene has CDR1 SGHRS and CDR2 YFSETQ. The germline V and J ends were trimmed by 4 bases and 11 bases, with 16 bases remaining between them. CDR3 size: 13 residues. CDR3 in amino acids: CASSIRQETKQFF. The CDR3 coding sequence is TGCGCCAGCAGCATACGACAGGAAACTAAGCAGTTCTTC.

This rearrangement joins TRBV10-3 to TRBJ1-2; tentatively, D is TRBD1 (5 bases). There are 13 residues in the CDR3. V was clipped by 0 bases and J by 6 bases, with 8 bases between them. Germline values: CDR1 ENHRY, CDR2 SYGVKD. In DNA, the CDR3 is TGTGCCATCAGTGAGTCAGGGGAAAATGGCTACACCTTC. Residues: CAISESGENGYTF.

The CDR3 sequence is CASSFRQAGANVLTF. CDR3 DNA sequence: TGTGCCAGCAGTTTTAGACAGGCCGGGGCCAACGTCCTGACTTTC. The chain has TRBV27 and TRBJ2-6, with a weak D call TRBD1 (6 bases). This CDR3 has 15 residues. CDR1 and CDR2 (germline): MNHEY, SMNVEV (reference sequence). V gave up 3 bases and J gave up 4 bases, with 10 bases separating them.

The rearrangement joins TRBV4-2 to TRBJ2-5; TRBD1 is a possible D gene (7 bases). Trimming removed 1 base at V and 2 bases at J, with 23 bases between. CDR1 is LGHNA, CDR2 YNFKEQ, per germline. The CDR3 spans 19 residues. CDR3 sequence (DNA): TGTGCCAGCAGCCAAGGTCGGGGTAGGCAGGGGGGAAATCAAGAGACCCAGTACTTC. This encodes CASSQGRGRQGGNQETQYF.

The chain joins TRBV18 to TRBJ2-7, with a weak D call TRBD2 (7 bases). The CDR3 sequence is 14 residues long. Trimming took off 3 bases at V and 8 bases at J, with 17 bases between the two ends. Germline lookup yields CDR1 KGHSH and CDR2 LQKENI. The DNA of the CDR3 is TGTGCCAGCTCACCCCTCGAGGGGGGGCTTAAGCAGTACTTC. Its protein is CASSPLEGGLKQYF.

A single count supports this clone. The chain recombines TRBV7-2 with TRBJ2-3, with 7 bases that match TRBD2. V was clipped by 5 bases and J by 7 bases; unmatched bases: 9. The CDR3 loop spans 14 amino acids. Germline lookup yields CDR1 SGHTA and CDR2 FQGNSA. The CDR3 protein is CASSPSGRLNTQYF. For the CDR3, the DNA is TGTGCCAGCAGCCCGTCCGGGAGGCTCAATACGCAGTATTTT.

The chain couples TRBV21-1 to TRBJ1-3; no check of the table's D call, TRBD1, against the DNA was made. TRBV21-1 is termed a pseudogene. The CDR3 covers 16 residues. The CDR3 sequence: CASSTGRASSGNTIYF. The CDR3 bases are TGTGCCAGCAGCACGGGCAGGGCCAGCTCTGGAAACACCATATATTTT.

This clone was seen a handful of times. The chain joins TRBV9 to TRBJ1-2, with D uncertain. Germline CDR1 reads SGDLS; CDR2 reads YYNGEE. Trimming took 4 bases from V and 0 from J, leaving 13 bases between them. The CDR3 covers 15 residues. DNA for the CDR3: TGTGCCAGCAGCCTTTGGGCAGAACCTAACTATGGCTACACCTTC. It yields the protein CASSLWAEPNYGYTF.

This chain connects TRBV10-3 to TRBJ1-1, with D possibly TRBD1 on 6 matching bases. The CDR3 has 14 amino acids. Germline CDR1 and CDR2: ENHRY and SYGVKD. Trimming removed 4 bases from V and 2 bases from J, with 11 bases in between. The CDR3 sequence: CAISGTAVNTEAFF. The CDR3, as DNA: TGTGCCATCAGTGGGACAGCCGTAAACACTGAAGCTTTCTTT.

As for this clone: An end of the junction differs from the germline gene, which may be a read error. Other nucleotide sequences from this sample produce the same CDR3. The rearrangement joins TRBV5-1 to TRBJ2-7; 7 bases map to TRBD2. The CDR3 runs to 15 residues. Germline V gene sequence: CDR1 SGHRS, CDR2 YFSETQ. The DNA for the CDR3 is TGTGCCAGCAGCGCTTATAGCGGGCAAATGGGTGAGCAGTACTTC. Protein product: CASSAYSGQMGEQYF.

The chain employs TRBV19 and TRBJ1-4; D not resolved. CDR3 length: 15 amino acids. Trimming took off 6 bases at V and 7 bases at J, with 18 bases between the two ends. Germline CDR1 reads LNHDA; CDR2 reads SQIVND (reference sequence). The CDR3 is CASSLREGQTEKLFF. Written as DNA, the CDR3 is TGTGCCAGTAGCCTGAGGGAGGGTCAGACTGAAAAACTGTTTTTT.

Only one count was recorded for this clone. This chain links TRBV19 with TRBJ1-2; D remains unclear. Germline lookup yields CDR1 LNHDA and CDR2 SQIVND (reference sequence). Trimming removed 4 bases from V and 2 bases from J, with 11 bases in between. The CDR3 is 14 residues long. This CDR3 reads CASSTLPENYGYTF. CDR3 nucleotides: TGTGCCAGTAGTACCCTGCCCGAGAACTATGGCTACACCTTC.

The CDR3 DNA is TGTGCCAGCAGTGAGATCCCGGGACAGGCCCAACATGAGCAGTTCTTC. It codes for CASSEIPGQAQHEQFF. The V and J genes are TRBV6-4 and TRBJ2-1; TRBD1 aligns across 8 bases. J gave up 8 bases and V 3 bases, and 12 bases lay outside the gene matches. This CDR3 contains 16 residues. Germline V gene data show CDR1 as MRHNA and CDR2 as SNTAGT.

The chain employs TRBV28 and TRBJ1-1; tentative D call: TRBD1 (5 bases). Germline values: CDR1 MDHEN, CDR2 SYDVKM. V lost 6 bases and J 0 bases, leaving 20 bases between the germline ends. The CDR3 sequence is 17 residues long. The DNA of the CDR3 is TGTGCCAGCAGCCCGGTGGTACAACAGGAATTGAACACTGAAGCTTTCTTT. The encoded protein is CASSPVVQQELNTEAFF. Supplemented by reference TRBV28 and TRBJ1-1, the full variable domain reads DVKVTQSSRYLVKRTGEKVFLECVQDMDHENMFWYRQDPGLGLRLIYFSYDVKMKEKGDIPEGYSVSREKKERFSLILESASTNQTSMYLCASSPVVQQELNTEAFFGQGTRLTVV.

The J gene is TRBJ2-1, the V gene TRBV7-8, with D perhaps TRBD1 (6 bases). The V and J ends lost 4 bases and 13 bases respectively, with 11 bases between them. This CDR3 is built from 11 residues. Germline lookup yields CDR1 SGHVS and CDR2 FQNEAQ. The CDR3 loop is CASSSPGHQFF. CDR3 sequence (DNA): TGTGCCAGCAGCTCGCCGGGACACCAGTTCTTC.

V gene TRBV19 combines with J gene TRBJ2-7, with TRBD2 identical over 9 bases. CDR3 size: 13 residues. Trimming took 5 bases from V and 6 from J; bases not matched to a gene: 5. Germline values: CDR1 LNHDA, CDR2 SQIVND (reference sequence). The CDR3 DNA is TGTGCCAGTAGTGAGACTAGCGGAATCGAGCAGTACTTC. Residues: CASSETSGIEQYF. The whole variable domain, remainder taken from reference TRBV19 and TRBJ2-7, is DGGITQSPKYLFRKEGQNVTLSCEQNLNHDAMYWYRQDPGQGLRLIYYSQIVNDFQKGDIAEGYSVSREKKESFPLTVTSAQKNPTAFYLCASSETSGIEQYFGPGTRLTVT.